This T cell receptor beta chain was observed in a study of T cell responses to AZD1222 COVID-19 vaccine. The CDR3 runs to 14 residues. V dropped 2 bases and J dropped 0 bases, with 7 bases sitting between them. Germline V CDR1 and CDR2: MNHEY, SVGEGT. The data were produced by immunoSEQ multiplex PCR, yet TCRdb's version contains in-frame clones alone and is incomplete. This table holds under 150,000 clones, 93% found once. Findings of the study overall: Reportedly, nearly half the spike-specific TCRs target unmutated variant regions.

Of note for this clone: Its antigen is as yet unknown.

The sample consisted of peripheral blood, taken on day 0 of AZD1222 vaccination. This chain uses TRBV6-2 or TRBV6-3 with TRBJ1-1, with no clear D. This clonotype was sampled from an adult in good health. CDR3 region: CASSYTVMNTEAFF. CDR3 in DNA: TGTGCCAGCAGTTACACGGTTATGAACACTGAAGCTTTCTTT.